These 11 T cell receptor beta chains came from one sample sequenced in a study of T cell repertoires in cytomegalovirus infection. Each CDR3 protein is one row after TCRdb ran MiXCR on the reads. The sample has approximately 250,000 distinct CDR3 sequences; 9.1% are singletons. The specimen was PBMCs. These receptor sequences come from a human donor in good health (CMV status not recorded). Some clones in this sample may be carry-over from other donors' samples.

The chain employs TRBV28 and TRBJ2-5; the D is unclear. The germline V gene has CDR1 MDHEN and CDR2 SYDVKM. Trimming cost V 7 bases and J 1 base, with 13 bases left between them. The CDR3 has 14 amino acids. The CDR3: CASTPSGSQETQYF. The CDR3 DNA is TGTGCCAGCACCCCTTCGGGCAGCCAAGAGACCCAGTACTTC.

This clonotype occurred many times. V gene TRBV6-5 combines with J gene TRBJ2-6; D possibly corresponds to TRBD1 (5 bases). Germline CDR1 is MNHEY and CDR2 is SVGAGI. The CDR3 covers 17 residues. V was shortened by 2 bases and J by 2 bases, with 13 bases between the two germline ends. DNA for the CDR3: TGTGCCAGCAGTTACGGGCAGGGTGCTGCTGGGGCCAACGTCCTGACTTTC. Encoded protein: CASSYGQGAAGANVLTF.

The chain couples TRBV4-1 to TRBJ2-5, with a weak D call TRBD2 (5 bases). V was clipped by 0 bases and J by 5 bases, with 13 bases between them. From germline, CDR1 is MGHRA and CDR2 YSYEKL. The CDR3 extends over 15 amino acids. The CDR3 protein is CASSQDPGFKETQYF. In nucleotides, the CDR3 is TGCGCCAGCAGCCAAGATCCGGGGTTTAAGGAGACCCAGTACTTC.

This clonotype has a count of ten or more. The genes are TRBV7-2 and TRBJ1-1; TRBD1 is a possible D gene (5 bases). V lost 3 bases and J 5 bases, leaving 13 bases between the germline ends. In germline, CDR1 is SGHTA, CDR2 FQGNSA. The CDR3 has 14 residues. CDR3 region: CASSFQAGRTEAFF. Here the CDR3 DNA reads TGTGCCAGCAGCTTCCAAGCAGGGCGGACTGAAGCTTTCTTT.

This clonotype was detected many times. V and J are TRBV18 and TRBJ1-1; a weak D match, TRBD1 (5 bases). The CDR3 totals 11 residues. Germline CDR1 and CDR2: KGHSH and LQKENI. Trimming cost V 8 bases and J 6 bases, with 10 bases left between them. The CDR3 coding sequence is TGTGCCAGCGGGGGGGGGTCTGAAGCTTTCTTT. Translating it yields CASGGGSEAFF.

This clonotype was detected ten times or more. CDR3: CASSLGNRGHQPQHF. The CDR3, as DNA: TGTGCCAGCAGCTTGGGTAACAGGGGGCATCAGCCCCAGCATTTT. This chain links TRBV7-2 with TRBJ1-5; 9 nucleotides align to TRBD1. The J segment lost 5 bases and the V segment lost 3 bases, leaving 5 bases of the junction unmatched. The germline V gene encodes CDR1 SGHTA and CDR2 FQGNSA. The CDR3 is made up of 15 amino acids. Looking up the rest from reference TRBV7-2 and TRBJ1-5 gives the full variable domain: GAGVSQSPSNKVTEKGKDVELRCDPISGHTALYWYRQSLGQGLEFLIYFQGNSAPDKSGLPSDRFSAERTGGSVSTLTIQRTQQEDSAVYLCASSLGNRGHQPQHFGDGTRLSIL.

This clonotype was seen at least ten times. The chain recombines TRBV11-1 with TRBJ2-5; TRBD2 matches at 7 bases. This CDR3 spans 15 amino acids. CDR1 is SGHAT and CDR2 is FQDESV in the germline V gene (reference sequence). J gave up 4 bases and V 5 bases, and 10 bases lay outside the gene matches. CDR3 residues: CASSPASGGGETQYF. Written as DNA, the CDR3 is TGTGCCAGCAGCCCGGCCTCGGGCGGGGGAGAGACCCAGTACTTC.

This clonotype was found many times. The chain recombines TRBV6-5 with TRBJ1-3; no firm D call. The ends were cut back, 2 bases at V and 2 bases at J, with 10 bases in the middle. Germline lookup yields CDR1 MNHEY and CDR2 SVGAGI. CDR3 length equals 15 residues. The CDR3 region has the DNA TGTGCCAGCAGTTACGGAGGGAGCGCTGGAAACACCATATATTTT. It translates to CASSYGGSAGNTIYF.

The chain employs TRBV27 and TRBJ2-3, with 9 bases matching TRBD2. Trimming cost V 5 bases and J 4 bases; bases outside gene matches: 10. The CDR3 extends over 16 amino acids. CDR1 and CDR2 (germline): MNHEY, SMNVEV (reference sequence). DNA of the CDR3: TGTGCCAGCAGTCCAAGACTAGCGGTATCTGCAGATACGCAGTATTTT. Its translation is CASSPRLAVSADTQYF.

The chain joins TRBV2 to TRBJ1-1; 7 nucleotides align to TRBD1. Unmatched junction bases numbered 13, after V lost 3 bases and J lost 6 bases. Germline CDR1 SNHLY, CDR2 FYNNEI. The CDR3 runs to 16 residues. CDR3 protein: CASSEGLGGGKAEAFF. The CDR3 nucleotides are TGTGCCAGCAGTGAGGGACTTGGAGGGGGCAAGGCTGAAGCTTTCTTT.

In its sample, this clonotype was seen many times. The chain is built from TRBV7-2 and TRBJ2-2, with D maybe TRBD1 (5 bases). V shed 5 bases and J shed 13 bases, with 17 bases lying between them. The CDR3 has 13 residues. Germline V lookup: CDR1 SGHTA, CDR2 FQGNSA. The chain's CDR3 is CASSLRHVQGLFF. As DNA, the CDR3 is TGTGCCAGCAGCCTGAGACACGTCCAGGGGCTGTTTTTT.